The clone carrying this T cell receptor (beta chain) was seen only once. As processed by the authors: By means of reference gene primer amplification, nucleated cell counts were estimated. Measured with immunoSEQ multiplex PCR; TCRdb has only the in-frame clones, and not every one. The V and J calls and clone size come from that table; D and trimming were worked out from the DNA. The table records about 120,000 clones, approximately 90% of them present only once. V lost 3 bases, J lost 7 bases, and 5 bases stayed unmatched. The V gene's germline CDR1 is KGHSH and CDR2 LQKENI. This CDR3 spans 15 amino acids. This sample is drawn from a study of blood T cell repertoires in COVID-19. Study-wide background: Some COVID-19 samples were acute and others convalescent; all came from the United States, Italy and Spain. PBMCs, B-cell-depleted T cells, or T cells were the source of the cDNA or gDNA that made up the material.

The clonotype comes from a woman between 45 and 65 years old with acute or convalescent COVID-19. The chain is built from TRBV18 and TRBJ1-5; TRBD1 agrees at 11 bases. The sequencing sample was made of peripheral blood. The CDR3 spells CASSPGTGGGQPQHF. The CDR3 coding sequence is TGTGCCAGCTCACCCGGGACAGGGGGAGGACAGCCCCAGCATTTT.